What follows are 2 T cell receptor beta chains derived from one specimen sequenced in a study of blood T cell repertoires in COVID-19. The repertoire was sequenced with immunoSEQ multiplex PCR; TCRdb's copy has only in-frame clones and lacks some. This table holds 100,000 to 120,000 clones, around three quarters found once. Sequenced sample: peripheral blood. The receptor source for this set is a woman aged 60-75 years with acute or convalescent COVID-19.

The count of this clone is one. This chain uses TRBV5-1 with TRBJ1-3, with 10 bases that match TRBD1. Germline CDR1 is SGHRS and CDR2 is YFSETQ. The CDR3 spans 15 residues. The V segment lost 0 bases and the J segment 6 bases; nucleotides outside the gene matches: 3. CDR3 DNA: TGCGCCAGCAGCTTGGCCGGACAGGGGGTAAACACCATATATTTT. Encoded protein: CASSLAGQGVNTIYF.

The chain has TRBV30 and TRBJ1-5, with 7 bases aligning to TRBD1. Germline lookup yields CDR1 GTSNPN and CDR2 SVGIG (reference sequence). CDR3 length: 16 amino acids. After removal of 1 base from V and 0 bases from J, the junction contained 6 bases not matched to a gene. Here the CDR3 DNA reads TGTGCCTGGAGTGCCTCGGACAGGTATAGCAATCAGCCCCAGCATTTT. Translation gives CAWSASDRYSNQPQHF.